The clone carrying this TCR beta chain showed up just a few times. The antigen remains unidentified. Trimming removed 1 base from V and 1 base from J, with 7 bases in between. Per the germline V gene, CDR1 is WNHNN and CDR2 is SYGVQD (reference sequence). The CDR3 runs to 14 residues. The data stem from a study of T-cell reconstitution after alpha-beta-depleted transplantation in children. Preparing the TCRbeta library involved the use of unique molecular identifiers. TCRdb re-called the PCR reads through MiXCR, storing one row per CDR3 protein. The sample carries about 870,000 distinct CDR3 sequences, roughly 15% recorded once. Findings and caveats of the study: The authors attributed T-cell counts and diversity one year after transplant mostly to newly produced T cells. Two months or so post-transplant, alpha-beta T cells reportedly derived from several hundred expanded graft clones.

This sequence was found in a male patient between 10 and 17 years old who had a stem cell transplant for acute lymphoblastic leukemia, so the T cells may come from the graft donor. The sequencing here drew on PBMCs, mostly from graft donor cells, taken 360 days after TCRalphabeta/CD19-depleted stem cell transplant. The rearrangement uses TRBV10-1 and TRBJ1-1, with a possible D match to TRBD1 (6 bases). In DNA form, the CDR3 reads TGCGCCAGCAGTGAGTACAGGGCGAACACTGAAGCTTTCTTT. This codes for CASSEYRANTEAFF.